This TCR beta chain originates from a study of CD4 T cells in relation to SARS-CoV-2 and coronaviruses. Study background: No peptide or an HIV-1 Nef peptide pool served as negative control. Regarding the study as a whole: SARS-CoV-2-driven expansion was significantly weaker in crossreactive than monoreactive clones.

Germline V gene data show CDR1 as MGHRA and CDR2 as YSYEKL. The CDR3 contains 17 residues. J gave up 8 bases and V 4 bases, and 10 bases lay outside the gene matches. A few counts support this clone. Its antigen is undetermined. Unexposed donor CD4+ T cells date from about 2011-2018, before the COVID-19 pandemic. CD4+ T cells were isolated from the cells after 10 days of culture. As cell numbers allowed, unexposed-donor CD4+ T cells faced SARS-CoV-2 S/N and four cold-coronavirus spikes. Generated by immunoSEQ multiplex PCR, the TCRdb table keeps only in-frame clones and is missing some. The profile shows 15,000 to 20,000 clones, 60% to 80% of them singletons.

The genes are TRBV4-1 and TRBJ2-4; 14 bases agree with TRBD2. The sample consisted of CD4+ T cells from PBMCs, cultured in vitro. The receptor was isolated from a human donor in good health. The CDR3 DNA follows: TGCGCCAGCAGCCTTCGACTAGCGGGAGGGCCAGGGGACATTCAGTACTTC. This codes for CASSLRLAGGPGDIQYF.